This T cell receptor beta chain is drawn from a study of blood T cells in healthy people across ages. Germline CDR1 and CDR2: LGHNA and YNFKEQ. The V end was cut by 0 bases, the J end by 3 bases, with 15 bases between. This CDR3 region has 16 residues. Healthy Caucasian individuals from Russia aged about 6 to 100 were enrolled as donors. This clonotype was detected only a few times. The authors ran a second PCR of about 6 to 12 cycles using a sample-barcoded 5' primer and a J-beta primer mix. Each CDR3 protein is one row after TCRdb ran MiXCR on the 5' RACE reads. The repertoire holds about 930,000 distinct CDR3 sequences, with under 35% as singletons. Another study also made use of these data, one on T cells of mothers and their children.

Specimen: blood. V and J are TRBV4-2 and TRBJ2-7, with D perhaps assigned TRBD1 or TRBD2 (6 bases each). The TCR was taken from a woman between 35 and 50 years old in good health. Here the CDR3 reads CASSQDVVRGGYEQYF. CDR3 bases: TGTGCCAGCAGCCAAGATGTCGTCAGGGGAGGCTACGAGCAGTACTTC.